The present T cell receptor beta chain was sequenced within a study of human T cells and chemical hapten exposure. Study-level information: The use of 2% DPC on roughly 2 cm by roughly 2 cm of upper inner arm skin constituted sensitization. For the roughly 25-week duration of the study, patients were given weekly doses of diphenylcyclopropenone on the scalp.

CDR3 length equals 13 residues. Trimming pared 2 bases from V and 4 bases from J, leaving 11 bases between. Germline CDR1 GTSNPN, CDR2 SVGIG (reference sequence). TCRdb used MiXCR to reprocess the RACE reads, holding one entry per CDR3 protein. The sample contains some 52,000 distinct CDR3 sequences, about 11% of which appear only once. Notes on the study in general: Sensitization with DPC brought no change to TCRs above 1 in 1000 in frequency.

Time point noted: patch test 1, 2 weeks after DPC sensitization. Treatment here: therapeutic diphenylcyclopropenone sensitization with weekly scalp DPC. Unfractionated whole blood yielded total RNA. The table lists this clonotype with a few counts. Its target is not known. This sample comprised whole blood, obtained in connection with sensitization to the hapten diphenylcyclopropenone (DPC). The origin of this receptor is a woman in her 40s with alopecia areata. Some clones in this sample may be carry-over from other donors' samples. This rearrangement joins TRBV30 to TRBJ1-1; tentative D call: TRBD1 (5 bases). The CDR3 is CAWSRDGVTEAFF. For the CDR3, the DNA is TGTGCCTGGAGTCGGGACGGCGTCACTGAAGCTTTCTTT.